Listed below are T cell receptor beta chains from one sample, sequenced in a study of blood T cells in healthy people across ages. TCRdb independently ran MiXCR on the 5' RACE reads; one entry per CDR3 protein. In the table there are 550,000 to 600,000 distinct CDR3 sequences, roughly 48% of which are singletons. Sequenced input: blood. The receptor set was obtained from an older man in good health. Each CDR3 is given with its conserved first and last residue. Each record gives: CDR3 DNA, CDR3 protein, J gene, V gene, D gene, clone size. The D gene is left open where the match is weak. Clone size is stated in some rows and not others, as once, few, many or a class when expanded.

TGTGCCAGCAGGGTAAGCGATCATAGCAATCAGCCCCGGCATTTT | CASRVSDHSNQPRHF | TRBJ1-5 | TRBV6-6 | - | -
TGTGCCAGCAGCCAAACAACTAGCACAGATACGCAGTATTTT | CASSQTTSTDTQYF | TRBJ2-3 | TRBV5-5 | - | few
TGCGCCAGCAGCCGGGGGGAGTTAAGCTCCTACAATGAGCAGTTCTTC | CASSRGELSSYNEQFF | TRBJ2-1 | TRBV5-1 | TRBD2 | -
TGCAGCGTTCAACCTCCGGGACGGCTATATGGCTACACCTTC | CSVQPPGRLYGYTF | TRBJ1-2 | TRBV29-1 | - | few
TGCAGTGGGCGGCTACAAGAGACCCAGTACTTC | CSGRLQETQYF | TRBJ2-5 | TRBV20-1 | - | -
TGCAGTGCTAGAGAAACGGGTCAGCCCCAGCATTTT | CSARETGQPQHF | TRBJ1-5 | TRBV20-1 | - | few
TGCAGTGCTAGAGACCGGGGGACTAGCGGGGGCCTCACAGATACGCAGTATTTT | CSARDRGTSGGLTDTQYF | TRBJ2-3 | TRBV20-1 | TRBD2 | once
TGCGCCAGCAGCCAAGAATGGAGCGGGGCGTTTTCTAGCACAGATACGCAGTATTTT | CASSQEWSGAFSSTDTQYF | TRBJ2-3 | TRBV4-1 | TRBD2 | -
TGTGCCAGCAGTTTATTGAACGGATACGAGCAGTACTTC | CASSLLNGYEQYF | TRBJ2-7 | TRBV28 | - | few
TGCGCCAGCAGCGAATGGACAGGTGGAGATGGCTACACCTTC | CASSEWTGGDGYTF | TRBJ1-2 | TRBV4-3 | TRBD1 | -
TGTGCCAGCAGCCGAGGGACTAGCGGGGGAGAGACCCAGTACTTC | CASSRGTSGGETQYF | TRBJ2-5 | TRBV7-9 | TRBD2 | many
TGCAGTCCTTGGGCAGAGACCTACGAGCAGTACTTC | CSPWAETYEQYF | TRBJ2-7 | TRBV20-1 | - | once
TGTGCCAGCAGCCAGACGTACGCAGGGAGCTCCTACAATGAGCAGTTCTTC | CASSQTYAGSSYNEQFF | TRBJ2-1 | TRBV7-2 | - | few
TGTGCCAGCAGCTTTGTCGGGGCGCGTTACGAGCAGTACTTC | CASSFVGARYEQYF | TRBJ2-7 | TRBV7-2 | - | -
TGTGCCAGCAGCTTACGGATCTACAACGAGCAGTTCTTC | CASSLRIYNEQFF | TRBJ2-1 | TRBV7-3 | - | -
TGTGCCAGCAGTTCATCGGACAGTGAAGCTTTCTTT | CASSSSDSEAFF | TRBJ1-1 | TRBV6-2/TRBV6-3 | - | few
TGTGCCAGCAGTGACGCGACTAGCGGGAGGGCCCAGTACTTC | CASSDATSGRAQYF | TRBJ2-5 | TRBV6-5 | TRBD2 | -
TGCAGTGCTAGGAAACGACTAGCGCACAATGAACAGTACTTC | CSARKRLAHNEQYF | TRBJ2-5 | TRBV20-1 | TRBD2 | -
TGCAGTGCTCCCGAGAGGGCGGAGACCCAGTACTTC | CSAPERAETQYF | TRBJ2-5 | TRBV20-1 | - | few
TGTGCCAGCAGCCCCCGACAGGGAGTCTCGGCTACGCGGTATTTT | CASSPRQGVSATRYF | TRBJ2-3 | TRBV7-3 | TRBD1 | -
TGCAGCGTTGAAGAGGATACTGTGAACACTGAAGCTTTCTTT | CSVEEDTVNTEAFF | TRBJ1-1 | TRBV29-1 | - | few
TGTGCCAGCAGTAGGGCGAGCGGGAGGGCCCGCTACGAGCAGTACTTC | CASSRASGRARYEQYF | TRBJ2-7 | TRBV28 | TRBD2 | -
TGCAGTGCTAGGGGACAGGGGGTAATGAATGAGCAGTTCTTC | CSARGQGVMNEQFF | TRBJ2-1 | TRBV20-1 | TRBD1 | -
TGTGCCATCAGTCCACAGGGCGCGGAGGAGACCCAGTACTTC | CAISPQGAEETQYF | TRBJ2-5 | TRBV10-3 | - | -
TGTGCCAGCAGCGGCAGGACAGCGGACCTTTACTCTGGGGCCAACGTCCTGACTTTC | CASSGRTADLYSGANVLTF | TRBJ2-6 | TRBV4-2 | - | -
TGTGCCAGCAGCCAAGTCGTTCGGGACGGGAGCAGTGAAGCTTTCTTT | CASSQVVRDGSSEAFF | TRBJ1-1 | TRBV4-2 | - | few
TGTGCCAGCAGCGGGACCAAAAACATTCAGTACTTC | CASSGTKNIQYF | TRBJ2-4 | TRBV2 | - | -
TGTGCCAGCTCACCATTTCCCGGGGAGCTGTTTTTT | CASSPFPGELFF | TRBJ2-2 | TRBV18 | - | -
TGTGTCAGCACCACTGGGGGTGCTGGCTACACCTTC | CVSTTGGAGYTF | TRBJ1-2 | TRBV7-9 | - | -
TGTGCCAGCAGCTTAGCGGGGACTAGCGGGAGATACGAGCAGTACTTC | CASSLAGTSGRYEQYF | TRBJ2-7 | TRBV7-9 | TRBD2 | few
TGTGCCAGCGGCCGACTAGCGGGAAAGGATACGCAGTATTTT | CASGRLAGKDTQYF | TRBJ2-3 | TRBV9 | TRBD2 | -
TGCAGTGCCCGAACCAGGGGTAGCGGGAGTAGGGATGAGCAGTTCTTC | CSARTRGSGSRDEQFF | TRBJ2-1 | TRBV20-1 | TRBD2 | -
TGTGCCAGCAGCCTCCTACGGGACAATGAGCAGTTCTTC | CASSLLRDNEQFF | TRBJ2-1 | TRBV11-3 | - | -
TGTGCCAGCCGCGTGGGGATGAACACTGAAGCTTTCTTT | CASRVGMNTEAFF | TRBJ1-1 | TRBV7-9 | - | -
TGCAGCGCTAGCGGGGGGGCCTCCTACAATGAGCAGTTCTTC | CSASGGASYNEQFF | TRBJ2-1 | TRBV29-1 | TRBD2 | -
TGTGCCAGCAGCGACAGGGGTAGTGAGACCCAGTACTTC | CASSDRGSETQYF | TRBJ2-5 | TRBV12-3/TRBV12-4 | TRBD1 | -
TGCAGCGTTGTTCGAGCGGGGGCCACCTACAATGAGCAGTTCTTC | CSVVRAGATYNEQFF | TRBJ2-1 | TRBV29-1 | TRBD2 | -
TGTGCCAGCAGTAGACTAGCGGGAGGAACCGGGGAGCTGTTTTTT | CASSRLAGGTGELFF | TRBJ2-2 | TRBV12-3/TRBV12-4 | TRBD2 | -
TGCAGTGCTCCTGAGTACGGCCCGGAGCAGTACTTC | CSAPEYGPEQYF | TRBJ2-7 | TRBV20-1 | - | -
TGCAGCGTTGAAGGAGGTGACAGGGGGCCGGAGACCCAGTACTTC | CSVEGGDRGPETQYF | TRBJ2-5 | TRBV29-1 | TRBD1 | -
TGTGCCAGCAGCTTAGGTCAGGGTAATGAAGCTTTCTTT | CASSLGQGNEAFF | TRBJ1-1 | TRBV7-9 | - | -
TGTGCCAGCAGCGTAGCGGGTGAGCAGTTCTTC | CASSVAGEQFF | TRBJ2-1 | TRBV9 | - | few
TGTGCCAGCAGCCTTAAGGTAGCCCTCTACGAGCAGTACTTC | CASSLKVALYEQYF | TRBJ2-7 | TRBV3-1 | - | -
TGTGCCAGCAGCCTCACCGGGACAGGGGGCGATGAGCAGTACTTC | CASSLTGTGGDEQYF | TRBJ2-5 | TRBV7-9 | TRBD1 | -
TGCAGTGCTAGAGGCTGGGACAGGGAGGGCGGCTACACCTTC | CSARGWDREGGYTF | TRBJ1-2 | TRBV20-1 | TRBD1 | once
TGCGCCAGCAGCGTGGAAGCTAGATCCAATGAGCAGTTCTTC | CASSVEARSNEQFF | TRBJ2-1 | TRBV5-1 | - | -
TGTGCCAGCAGCGCACCCGGGACATTTGCTAACTATGGCTACACCTTC | CASSAPGTFANYGYTF | TRBJ1-2 | TRBV6-6 | - | few
TGTGCCAGCACCGACGACAGGGTCTCCTACGAGCAGTACTTC | CASTDDRVSYEQYF | TRBJ2-7 | TRBV6-6 | TRBD1 | few
TGTGCCAGCAGCGCGGGACTGCCTACCTACAATGAGCAGTTCTTC | CASSAGLPTYNEQFF | TRBJ2-1 | TRBV9 | - | few
TGTGCCAGCAGTTTCAGGGGAAGGAGTTACGAGCAGTACTTC | CASSFRGRSYEQYF | TRBJ2-7 | TRBV6-2/TRBV6-3 | - | few
TGTGCCAGCAGCCCCCGGACTAGCGGGGGGACGCAGTATTTT | CASSPRTSGGTQYF | TRBJ2-3 | TRBV7-2 | TRBD2 | -
TGTGCCAGCAGGACCGAGAGATACGAGCAGTACTTC | CASRTERYEQYF | TRBJ2-7 | TRBV6-2/TRBV6-3 | - | -
TGCAGTGCTCCCACCCCTAGCGGGGTCATTACCTACAATGAGCAGTTCTTC | CSAPTPSGVITYNEQFF | TRBJ2-1 | TRBV20-1 | TRBD2 | few
TGTGCCAGCAGTTCTCCCTTAAGCGCGTCCTACGAGCAGTACTTC | CASSSPLSASYEQYF | TRBJ2-7 | TRBV6-5 | - | many
TGTGCCACCCAGGGGGTAGGGTACAATGGGCAGTTCTTC | CATQGVGYNGQFF | TRBJ2-1 | TRBV25-1 | TRBD1 | -
TGTGCCAGCAGAGCGGGAGGGGCCAATGAGCAGTTCTTC | CASRAGGANEQFF | TRBJ2-1 | TRBV7-3 | TRBD2 | -